The TCR beta chain described here comes from a study of memory CD4+ T cells and cytomegalovirus serostatus. The germline V gene has CDR1 SGDLS and CDR2 YYNGEE. With V trimmed by 3 bases and J by 2 bases, 5 bases remained unmatched. The CDR3 sequence is 14 residues long. Single viable CD3+CD4+CD8-CD45RO+ cells were sorted as the memory CD4+ T cells. This table comes from immunoSEQ multiplex PCR, and its TCRdb copy is limited to in-frame clones, with some not included. The table has approximately 46,000 clones, over 70% seen once. The sample comprised memory CD4+ T cells from blood. This TCR derives from an adult in good health and CMV-seronegative. This sequence joins TRBV9 and TRBJ2-7; 7 nucleotides match TRBD1. The CDR3: CASSASGGPYEQYF. The CDR3 DNA sequence: TGTGCCAGCAGCGCCTCAGGGGGACCCTACGAGCAGTACTTC.